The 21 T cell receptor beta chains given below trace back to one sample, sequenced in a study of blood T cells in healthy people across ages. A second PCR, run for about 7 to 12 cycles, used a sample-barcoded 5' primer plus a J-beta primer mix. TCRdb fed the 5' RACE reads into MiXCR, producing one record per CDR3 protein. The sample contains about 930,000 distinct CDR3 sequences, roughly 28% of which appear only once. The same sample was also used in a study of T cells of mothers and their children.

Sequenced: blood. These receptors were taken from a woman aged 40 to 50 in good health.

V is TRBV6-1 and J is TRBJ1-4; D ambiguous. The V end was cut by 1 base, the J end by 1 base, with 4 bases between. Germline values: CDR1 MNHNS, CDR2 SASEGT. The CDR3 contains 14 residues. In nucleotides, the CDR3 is TGTGCCAGCAGTGAAGAGGGAACTAATGAAAAACTGTTTTTT. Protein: CASSEEGTNEKLFF.

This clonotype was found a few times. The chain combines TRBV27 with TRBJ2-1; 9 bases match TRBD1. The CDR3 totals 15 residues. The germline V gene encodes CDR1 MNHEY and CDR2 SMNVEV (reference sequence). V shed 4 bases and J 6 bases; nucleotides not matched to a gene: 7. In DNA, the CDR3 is TGTGCCAGCAGTTCCCGGGACAGGGTCGGCAATGAGCAGTTCTTC. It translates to CASSSRDRVGNEQFF.

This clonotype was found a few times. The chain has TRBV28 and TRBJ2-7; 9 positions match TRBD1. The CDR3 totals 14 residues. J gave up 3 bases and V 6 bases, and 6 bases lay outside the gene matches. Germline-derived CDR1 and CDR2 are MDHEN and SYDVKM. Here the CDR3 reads CASRSLGQGYEQYF. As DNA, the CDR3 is TGTGCCAGCAGATCTCTGGGACAGGGCTACGAGCAGTACTTC.

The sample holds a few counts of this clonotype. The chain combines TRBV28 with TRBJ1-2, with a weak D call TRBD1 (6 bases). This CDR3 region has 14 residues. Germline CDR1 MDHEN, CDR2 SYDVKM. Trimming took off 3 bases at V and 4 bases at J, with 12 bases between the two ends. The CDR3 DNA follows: TGTGCCAGCAGTTTCTCCTCAGGGGCCTATGGCTACACCTTC. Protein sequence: CASSFSSGAYGYTF.

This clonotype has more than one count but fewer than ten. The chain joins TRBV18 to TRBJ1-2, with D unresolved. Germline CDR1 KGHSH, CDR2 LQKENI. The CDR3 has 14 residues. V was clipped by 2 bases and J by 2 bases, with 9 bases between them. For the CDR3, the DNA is TGTGCCAGCTCACCAAATTGGTTGAACTATGGCTACACCTTC. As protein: CASSPNWLNYGYTF.

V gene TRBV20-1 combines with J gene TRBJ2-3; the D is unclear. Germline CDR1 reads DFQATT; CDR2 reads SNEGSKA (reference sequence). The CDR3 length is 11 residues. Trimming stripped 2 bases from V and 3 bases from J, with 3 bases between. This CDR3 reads CSARQTDTQYF. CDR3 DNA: TGCAGTGCTAGACAGACAGATACGCAGTATTTT.

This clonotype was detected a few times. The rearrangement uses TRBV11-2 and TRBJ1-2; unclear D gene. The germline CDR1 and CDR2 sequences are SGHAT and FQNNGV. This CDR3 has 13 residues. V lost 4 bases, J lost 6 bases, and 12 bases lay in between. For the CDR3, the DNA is TGTGCCAGCAGCTCCCCGTCAAGGAATGGCTACACCTTC. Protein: CASSSPSRNGYTF.

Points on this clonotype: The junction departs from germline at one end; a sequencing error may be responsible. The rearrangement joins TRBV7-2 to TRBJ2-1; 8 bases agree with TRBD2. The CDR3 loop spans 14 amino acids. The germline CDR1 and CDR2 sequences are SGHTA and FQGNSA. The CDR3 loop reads CASTPGGGSNKQFF. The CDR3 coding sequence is TGTGCCAGCACCCCGGGAGGGGGTTCCAATAAGCAGTTCTTC.

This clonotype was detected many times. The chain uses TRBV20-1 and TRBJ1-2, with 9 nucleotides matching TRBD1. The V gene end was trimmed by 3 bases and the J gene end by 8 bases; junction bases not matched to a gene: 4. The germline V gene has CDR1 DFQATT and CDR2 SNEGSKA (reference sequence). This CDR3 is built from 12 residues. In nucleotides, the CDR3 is TGCAGTGCTAGGACAGGGGGAGAAGGCTACACCTTC. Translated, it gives CSARTGGEGYTF.

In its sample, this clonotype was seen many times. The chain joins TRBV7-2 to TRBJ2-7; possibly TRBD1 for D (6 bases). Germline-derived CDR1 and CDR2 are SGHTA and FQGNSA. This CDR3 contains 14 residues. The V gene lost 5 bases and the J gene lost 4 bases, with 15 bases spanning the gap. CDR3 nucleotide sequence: TGTGCCAGCAGCAACAGGGTCAGGGTGTACGAGCAGTACTTC. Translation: CASSNRVRVYEQYF.

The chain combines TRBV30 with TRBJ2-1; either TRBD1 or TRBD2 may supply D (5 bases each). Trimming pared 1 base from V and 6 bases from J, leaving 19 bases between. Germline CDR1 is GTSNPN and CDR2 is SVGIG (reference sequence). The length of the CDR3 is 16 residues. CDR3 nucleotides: TGTGCCTGGAGTGGTTCCGGGACGCCGGGCTTCAATGAGCAGTTCTTC. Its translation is CAWSGSGTPGFNEQFF. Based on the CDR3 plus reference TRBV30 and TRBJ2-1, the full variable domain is SQTIHQWPATLVQPVGSPLSLECTVEGTSNPNLYWYRQAAGRGLQLLFYSVGIGQISSEVPQNLSASRPQDRQFILSSKKLLLSDSGFYLCAWSGSGTPGFNEQFFGPGTRLTVL.

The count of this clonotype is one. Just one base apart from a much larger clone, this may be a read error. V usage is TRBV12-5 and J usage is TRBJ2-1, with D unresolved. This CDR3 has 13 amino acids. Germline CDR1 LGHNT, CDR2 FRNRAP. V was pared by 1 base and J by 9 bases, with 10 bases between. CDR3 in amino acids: CASGLDLNSEQFF. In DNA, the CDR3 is TGTGCTAGTGGTTTGGACCTAAACAGTGAGCAGTTCTTC. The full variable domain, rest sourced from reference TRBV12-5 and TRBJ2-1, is DARVTQTPRHKVTEMGQEVTMRCQPILGHNTVFWYRQTMMQGLELLAYFRNRAPLDDSGMPKDRFSAEMPDATLATLKIQPSEPRDSAVYFCASGLDLNSEQFFGPGTRLTVL.

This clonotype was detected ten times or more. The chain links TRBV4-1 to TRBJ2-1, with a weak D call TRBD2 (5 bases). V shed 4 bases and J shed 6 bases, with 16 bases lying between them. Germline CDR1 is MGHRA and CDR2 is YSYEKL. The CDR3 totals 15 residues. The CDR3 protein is CASSLSPGESNEQFF. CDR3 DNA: TGCGCCAGCAGCCTATCCCCTGGGGAGTCCAATGAGCAGTTCTTC.

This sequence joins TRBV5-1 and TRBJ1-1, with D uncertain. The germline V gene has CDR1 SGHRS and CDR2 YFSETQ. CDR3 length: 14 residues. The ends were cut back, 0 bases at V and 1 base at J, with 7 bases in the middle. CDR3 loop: CASSLAPRNTEAFF. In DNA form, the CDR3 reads TGCGCCAGCAGCTTGGCCCCCAGGAACACTGAAGCTTTCTTT.

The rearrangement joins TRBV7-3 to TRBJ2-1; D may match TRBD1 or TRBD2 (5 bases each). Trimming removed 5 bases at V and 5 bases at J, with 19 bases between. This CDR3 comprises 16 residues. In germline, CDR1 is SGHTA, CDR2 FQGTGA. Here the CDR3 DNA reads TGTGCCAGCAGCACCCCCGGGACGAAGGAAAACAATGAGCAGTTCTTC. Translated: CASSTPGTKENNEQFF.

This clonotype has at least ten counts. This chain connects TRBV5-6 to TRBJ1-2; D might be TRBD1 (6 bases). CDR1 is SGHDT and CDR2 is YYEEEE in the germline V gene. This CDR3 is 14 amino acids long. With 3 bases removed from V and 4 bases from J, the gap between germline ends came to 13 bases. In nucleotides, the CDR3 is TGTGCCAGCAGCTACGACAGGTCGAGCTATGGCTACACCTTC. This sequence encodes CASSYDRSSYGYTF.

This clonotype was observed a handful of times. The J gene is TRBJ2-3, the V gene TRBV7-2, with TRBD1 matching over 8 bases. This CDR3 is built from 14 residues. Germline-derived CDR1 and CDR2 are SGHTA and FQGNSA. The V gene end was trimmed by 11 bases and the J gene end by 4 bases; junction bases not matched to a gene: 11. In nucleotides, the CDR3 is TGTGCCGGAAAAGGGACAGGCGGACCAGATACGCAGTATTTT. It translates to CAGKGTGGPDTQYF.

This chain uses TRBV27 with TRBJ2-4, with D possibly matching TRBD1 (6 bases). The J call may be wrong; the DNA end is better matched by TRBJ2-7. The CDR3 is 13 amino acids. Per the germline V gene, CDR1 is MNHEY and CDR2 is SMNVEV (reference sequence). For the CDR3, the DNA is TGTGCCAGCCGATTCCAGGGGACCTACGAGCAGTACTTC. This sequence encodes CASRFQGTYEQYF.

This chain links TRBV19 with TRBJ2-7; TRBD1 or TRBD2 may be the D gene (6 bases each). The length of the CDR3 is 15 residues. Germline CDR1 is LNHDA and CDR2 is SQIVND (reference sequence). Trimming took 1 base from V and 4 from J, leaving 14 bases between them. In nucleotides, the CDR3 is TGTGCCAGTAGTATAGCCGGGGGCGCCGGATACGAGCAGTACTTC. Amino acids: CASSIAGGAGYEQYF.

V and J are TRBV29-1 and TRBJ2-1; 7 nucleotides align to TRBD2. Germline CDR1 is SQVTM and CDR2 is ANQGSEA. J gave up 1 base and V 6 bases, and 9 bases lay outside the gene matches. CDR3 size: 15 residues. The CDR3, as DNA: TGCAGCGTGGAACCGTCTAGCGGTTCCTACAATGAGCAGTTCTTC. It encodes CSVEPSSGSYNEQFF.

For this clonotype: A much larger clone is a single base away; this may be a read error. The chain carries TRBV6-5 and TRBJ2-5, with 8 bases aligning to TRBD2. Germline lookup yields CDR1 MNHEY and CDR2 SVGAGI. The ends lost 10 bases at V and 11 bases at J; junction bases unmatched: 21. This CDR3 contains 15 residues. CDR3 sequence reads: CANSPLRGAYPVQYF. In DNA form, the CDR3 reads TGTGCCAACAGCCCCCTGCGGGGGGCCTACCCCGTGCAGTACTTC.